The 16 T cell receptor beta chains listed next were all sequenced from one sample in a study of OX40 agonist ivuxolimab in advanced cancers. The assay was immunoSEQ multiplex PCR, and TCRdb's table has in-frame clones only and misses some. This table holds some 70,000 clones, approximately 90% found once. This sample comprised CD4+ or CD8+ T cells sorted from blood, obtained in a trial of the OX40 agonist ivuxolimab. These receptor sequences come from an adult with an advanced solid tumor such as melanoma, head and neck, liver or kidney cancer.

The chain carries TRBV29-1 and TRBJ1-3; 7 bases line up with TRBD1. V lost 7 bases to trimming and J lost 0 bases; unmatched junction nucleotides: 3. The CDR3 consists of 13 residues. The germline V gene encodes CDR1 SQVTM and CDR2 ANQGSEA. CDR3 in DNA: TGCAGCGCTGGACAGGTCTCTGGAAACACCATATATTTT. Translating gives CSAGQVSGNTIYF.

The chain links TRBV28 to TRBJ2-1, with 11 bases fitting TRBD1. V lost 5 bases to trimming and J lost 9 bases; unmatched junction nucleotides: 12. Germline V lookup: CDR1 MDHEN, CDR2 SYDVKM. This CDR3 spans 16 amino acids. In DNA, the CDR3 is TGTGCCAGCAGTAATCCGGGACAGGGGGTATACGGTGAGCAGTTCTTC. It is translated as CASSNPGQGVYGEQFF.

V and J are TRBV6-1 and TRBJ1-5; 10 nucleotides agree with TRBD1. There are 15 residues in the CDR3. The trim removed 2 bases at V and 7 bases at J, leaving 5 bases unmatched. Per germline, CDR1 MNHNS and CDR2 SASEGT. CDR3 bases: TGTGCCAGCAGTGAAACCGGACAGGGGGAGCAGCCCCAGCATTTT. Protein product: CASSETGQGEQPQHF.

The rearrangement joins TRBV9 to TRBJ2-2; 13 bases are a match to TRBD2. From germline, CDR1 is SGDLS and CDR2 YYNGEE. The J segment lost 4 bases and the V segment lost 0 bases, leaving 6 bases of the junction unmatched. This CDR3 is 18 amino acids long. The CDR3, as DNA: TGTGCCAGCAGCGTAGTGGGAAGGACTAGCGGGGGCACCGGGGAGCTGTTTTTT. It specifies CASSVVGRTSGGTGELFF.

This chain joins TRBV27 and TRBJ2-7; 7 positions match TRBD2. The CDR3 covers 14 residues. V gave up 7 bases and J gave up 3 bases; unmatched junction bases: 9. CDR1 and CDR2 from the germline V gene are MNHEY and SMNVEV (reference sequence). The CDR3 sequence is CASKLSGINYEQYF. CDR3 nucleotide sequence: TGTGCCAGCAAACTGAGCGGGATAAACTACGAGCAGTACTTC.

V is TRBV7-2 and J is TRBJ2-5; 10 bases align to TRBD2. Germline trimming cut 5 bases from V and 1 base from J; bases unmatched to any gene: 7. The CDR3 length is 16 residues. Germline values: CDR1 SGHTA, CDR2 FQGNSA. CDR3 sequence: CASSRKLAGLQETQYF. The DNA for the CDR3 is TGTGCCAGCAGCCGCAAACTAGCGGGACTCCAAGAGACCCAGTACTTC.

This clone was counted once. V is TRBV23-1 and J is TRBJ2-1; D gene uncertain. TRBV23-1 is identified as an open reading frame with a role that is uncertain. The CDR3 runs 16 residues. Trimming took off 4 bases at V and 5 bases at J, with 18 bases between the two ends. The CDR3 region is CASSRLFSGFNNEQFF. The CDR3 nucleotides read TGCGCCAGCAGTCGACTCTTCTCCGGATTCAACAATGAGCAGTTCTTC.

V usage is TRBV5-4 and J usage is TRBJ2-3; 7 nucleotides agree with TRBD2. This CDR3 comprises 13 residues. V was clipped by 2 bases and J by 4 bases; unmatched bases: 1. The V gene's germline CDR1 is SGHNT and CDR2 YYREEE (reference sequence). The CDR3, as DNA: TGTGCCAGCAGCTTACGGGAGGCAGATACGCAGTATTTT. Translated, it gives CASSLREADTQYF.

This clone was detected only once. This chain connects TRBV6-4 to TRBJ2-3; no definite D call. Germline CDR1 reads MRHNA; CDR2 reads SNTAGT. The V end lost 3 bases, the J end lost 2 bases, and 12 bases lay between the germline ends. The CDR3 totals 15 residues. CDR3 sequence: CASSDALGPTDTQYF. Here the CDR3 DNA reads TGTGCCAGCAGTGATGCCCTAGGACCCACAGATACGCAGTATTTT.

J is TRBJ2-5 and V is TRBV7-2; D is uncertain. CDR1 is SGHTA, CDR2 FQGNSA, per germline. There are 11 residues in the CDR3. Between the trimmed V and J ends, which lost 3 bases and 5 bases, there was a span of 4 bases. CDR3 DNA sequence: TGTGCCAGCAGCTTGTGGGAGACCCAGTACTTC. Its translation is CASSLWETQYF.

The chain is built from TRBV25-1 and TRBJ2-3; TRBD2 is a possible D gene (7 bases). The CDR3 length is 15 residues. From germline, CDR1 is MGHDK and CDR2 SYGVNS. The ends were cut back, 7 bases at V and 3 bases at J, with 17 bases in the middle. CDR3 bases: TGTGCCAGCACTGGGGGGGCGGGGATGACAGATACGCAGTATTTT. Its protein product is CASTGGAGMTDTQYF.

The J gene is TRBJ1-4, the V gene TRBV6-6; D gene uncertain. The germline CDR1 and CDR2 sequences are MNHNY and SVGAGI (reference sequence). Trimming removed 0 bases at V and 8 bases at J, with 7 bases between. The length of the CDR3 is 13 residues. CDR3 in amino acids: CASSYSIREKLFF. In DNA, the CDR3 is TGTGCCAGCAGTTACTCTATTCGCGAAAAACTGTTTTTT.

This sequence joins TRBV2 and TRBJ2-3; D not certain. Looked up from germline, CDR1 is SNHLY and CDR2 is FYNNEI. V was trimmed by 1 base and J by 9 bases, leaving 8 bases between them. The CDR3 totals 12 residues. CDR3 sequence (DNA): TGTGCCAGCAGTGAAGTGGGGTTAACGCAGTATTTT. The encoded protein is CASSEVGLTQYF.

V and J are TRBV2 and TRBJ2-3, with 10 bases identical to TRBD1. Germline V lookup: CDR1 SNHLY, CDR2 FYNNEI. This CDR3 has 18 amino acids. The J segment lost 3 bases and the V segment lost 2 bases, leaving 11 bases of the junction unmatched. CDR3 loop: CASSESYGDRGVTDTQYF. The DNA of the CDR3 is TGTGCCAGCAGTGAAAGTTATGGGGACAGGGGAGTTACAGATACGCAGTATTTT.

V usage is TRBV9 and J usage is TRBJ2-5, with 7 bases lining up with TRBD1. Germline lookup yields CDR1 SGDLS and CDR2 YYNGEE. This CDR3 spans 15 amino acids. The junction had 3 bases not matched to a gene; V was cut back by 0 bases and J by 1 base. The CDR3 loop is CASSVDRGFQETQYF. Here the CDR3 DNA reads TGTGCCAGCAGCGTAGACAGGGGATTCCAAGAGACCCAGTACTTC. Based on the CDR3 plus reference TRBV9 and TRBJ2-5, the full variable domain is DSGVTQTPKHLITATGQRVTLRCSPRSGDLSVYWYQQSLDQGLQFLIQYYNGEERAKGNILERFSAQQFPDLHSELNLSSLELGDSALYFCASSVDRGFQETQYFGPGTRLLVL.

V and J are TRBV9 and TRBJ1-6; tentative D call: TRBD1 (6 bases). Per the germline V gene, CDR1 is SGDLS and CDR2 is YYNGEE. The V end lost 6 bases, the J end lost 7 bases, and 14 bases lay between the germline ends. This CDR3 contains 14 residues. CDR3 loop: CASTPGAPNSPLHF. The CDR3 nucleotides read TGTGCCAGCACCCCGGGGGCTCCGAATTCACCCCTCCACTTT.